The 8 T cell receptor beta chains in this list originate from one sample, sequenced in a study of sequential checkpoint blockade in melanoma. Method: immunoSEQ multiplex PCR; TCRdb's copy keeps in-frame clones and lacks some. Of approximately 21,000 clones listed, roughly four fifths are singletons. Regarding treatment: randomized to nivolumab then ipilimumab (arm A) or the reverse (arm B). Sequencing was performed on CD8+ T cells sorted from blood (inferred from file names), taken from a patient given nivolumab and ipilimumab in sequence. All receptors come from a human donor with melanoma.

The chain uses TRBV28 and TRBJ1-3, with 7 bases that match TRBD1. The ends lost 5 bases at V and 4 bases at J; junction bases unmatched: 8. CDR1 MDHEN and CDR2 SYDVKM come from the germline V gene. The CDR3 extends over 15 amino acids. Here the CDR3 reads CASSPEGAGGNTIYF. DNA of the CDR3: TGTGCCAGCAGTCCTGAGGGGGCCGGAGGAAACACCATATATTTT.

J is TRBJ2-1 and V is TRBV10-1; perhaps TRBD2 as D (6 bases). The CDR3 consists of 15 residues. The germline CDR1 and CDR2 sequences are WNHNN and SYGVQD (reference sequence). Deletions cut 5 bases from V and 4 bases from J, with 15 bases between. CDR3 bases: TGCGCCAGCAGTCCCGACACAGCGGGTTACAATGAGCAGTTCTTC. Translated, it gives CASSPDTAGYNEQFF.

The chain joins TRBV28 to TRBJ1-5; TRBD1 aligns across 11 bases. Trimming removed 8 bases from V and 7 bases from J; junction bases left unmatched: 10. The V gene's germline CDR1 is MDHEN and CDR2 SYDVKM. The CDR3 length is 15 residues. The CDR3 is CASSEGQGVEQPQHF. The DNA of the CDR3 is TGTGCCAGCTCGGAGGGACAGGGGGTTGAACAGCCCCAGCATTTT.

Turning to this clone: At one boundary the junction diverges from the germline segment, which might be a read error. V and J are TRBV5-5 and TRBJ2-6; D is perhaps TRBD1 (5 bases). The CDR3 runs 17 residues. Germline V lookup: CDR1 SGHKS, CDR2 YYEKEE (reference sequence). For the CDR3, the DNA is TGTGCCAGCAGCTTTGCAAGTTGGAGCTCTGGGGCCGACGTCCTGACTTTC. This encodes CASSFASWSSGADVLTF.

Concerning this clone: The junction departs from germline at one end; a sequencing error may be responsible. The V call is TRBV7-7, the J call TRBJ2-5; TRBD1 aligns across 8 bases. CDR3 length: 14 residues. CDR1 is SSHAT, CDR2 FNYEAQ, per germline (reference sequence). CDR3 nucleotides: TGTGCTAGCAGCCGGACAGGGTTAGAGGAGACCCAGTACTTC. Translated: CASSRTGLEETQYF.

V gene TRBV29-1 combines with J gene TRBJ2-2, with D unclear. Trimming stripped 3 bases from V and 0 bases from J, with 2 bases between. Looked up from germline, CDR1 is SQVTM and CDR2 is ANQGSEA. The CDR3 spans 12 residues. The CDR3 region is CSVDTNTGELFF. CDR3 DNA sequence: TGCAGCGTTGATACGAACACCGGGGAGCTGTTTTTT.

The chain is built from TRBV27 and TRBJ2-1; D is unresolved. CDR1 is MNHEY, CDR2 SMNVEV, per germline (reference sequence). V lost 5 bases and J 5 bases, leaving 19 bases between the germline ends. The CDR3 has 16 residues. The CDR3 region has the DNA TGTGCCAGCAGTACTGAGGCTCACCGAAGAAACAATGAGCAGTTCTTC. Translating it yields CASSTEAHRRNNEQFF.

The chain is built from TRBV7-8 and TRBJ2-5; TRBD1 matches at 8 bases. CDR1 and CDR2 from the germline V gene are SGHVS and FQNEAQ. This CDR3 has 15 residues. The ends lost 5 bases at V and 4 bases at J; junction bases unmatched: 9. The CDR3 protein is CASSLGQGHSETQYF. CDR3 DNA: TGTGCCAGCAGCCTAGGACAGGGACACTCAGAGACCCAGTACTTC.